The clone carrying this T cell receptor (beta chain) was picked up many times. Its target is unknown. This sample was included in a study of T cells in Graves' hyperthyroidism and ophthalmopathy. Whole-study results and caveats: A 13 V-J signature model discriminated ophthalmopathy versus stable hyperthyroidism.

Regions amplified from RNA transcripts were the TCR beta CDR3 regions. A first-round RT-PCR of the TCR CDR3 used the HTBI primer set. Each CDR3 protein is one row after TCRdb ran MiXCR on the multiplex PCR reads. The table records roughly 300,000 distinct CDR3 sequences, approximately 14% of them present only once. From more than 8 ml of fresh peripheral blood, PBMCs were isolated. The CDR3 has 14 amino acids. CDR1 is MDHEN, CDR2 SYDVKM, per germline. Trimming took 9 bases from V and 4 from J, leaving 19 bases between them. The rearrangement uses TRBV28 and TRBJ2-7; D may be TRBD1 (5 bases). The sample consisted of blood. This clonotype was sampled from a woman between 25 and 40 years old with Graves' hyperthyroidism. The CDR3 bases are TGTGCCAGTACGCAACAGGTAGTCCCGTACGAGCAGTACTTC. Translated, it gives CASTQQVVPYEQYF.